This T cell receptor (beta chain) was identified during a study of monozygotic twins with inflammatory bowel disease. From the 5' RACE reads, TCRdb lists one entry per CDR3 protein and no DNA. The table lists about 300,000 distinct CDR3 sequences. The CDR3 contains 13 residues. Germline loops: CDR1 GTSNPN, CDR2 SVGIG (reference sequence). Sequenced sample: blood. The chain recombines TRBV30 with TRBJ2-7; TCRdb calls TRBD2, which cannot be checked without DNA. This receptor was identified in a human donor with ulcerative colitis or Crohn's disease, or a healthy co-twin of an affected twin (not recorded which). CDR3 sequence reads: CAWSTSVLYEQYF.